One TCR beta chain is described in this entry. Some clones are missing from TCRdb's copy, which holds only in-frame ones; the method was immunoSEQ multiplex PCR. The profile shows roughly 320,000 clones, over 90% of them singletons. Cohorts were determined from participant-reported clinical history. The data were taken from a study of blood T cell repertoires in COVID-19. The germline gives CDR1 LNHDA, CDR2 SQIVND (reference sequence). Trimming took off 4 bases at V and 6 bases at J, with 10 bases between the two ends. The CDR3 has 13 amino acids. This clonotype was obtained from a woman aged 25 to 39 who had been exposed to COVID-19. The sequenced material came from PBMCs or T cells enriched from blood (not recorded which). This chain connects TRBV19 to TRBJ1-3; TRBD1 is a possible D gene (5 bases). The CDR3: CASSTRQKNTIYF. CDR3 sequence (DNA): TGTGCCAGTAGTACCCGACAGAAAAACACCATATATTTT.